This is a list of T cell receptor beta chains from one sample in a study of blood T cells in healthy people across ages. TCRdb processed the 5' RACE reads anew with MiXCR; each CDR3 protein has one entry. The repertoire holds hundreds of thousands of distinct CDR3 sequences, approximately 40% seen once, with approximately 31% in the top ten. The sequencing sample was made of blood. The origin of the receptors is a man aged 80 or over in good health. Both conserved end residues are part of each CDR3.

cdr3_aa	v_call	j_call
CASSESLLAGDSYNEQFF	TRBV10-1	TRBJ2-1
CASSPRSPYSRVNTGELFF	TRBV7-2	TRBJ2-2
CSVTTSGRDGGQFF	TRBV20-1	TRBJ2-1
CASSQGGADFRYTF	TRBV4-2	TRBJ1-2
CANGPGGADTQYF	TRBV6-1	TRBJ2-3
CASSARGSNYGYTF	TRBV2	TRBJ1-2
CASSLSWEAEAFF	TRBV12-3/TRBV12-4	TRBJ1-1
CATSDAAGGNKNIQYF	TRBV24-1	TRBJ2-4
CASSVSTSGAVRADTQYF	TRBV9	TRBJ2-3
CASSFAGGFIETQYF	TRBV28	TRBJ2-5
CSASVLTGGIGQETQYF	TRBV20-1	NA
CASRPGTVNIQYF	TRBV27	TRBJ2-4
CSARVLTENYGYTF	TRBV20-1	TRBJ1-2
CASSYPGSQPQHF	TRBV6-2/TRBV6-3	TRBJ1-5
CASSFPQVKQYF	TRBV7-2	TRBJ2-5
CSVGVEDWNEKLFF	TRBV29-1	TRBJ1-4
CSGNRERETQYF	TRBV29-1	TRBJ2-5
CASSYSRGGYTF	TRBV6-2/TRBV6-3	TRBJ1-2
CASSLLPAAQETQYF	TRBV28	TRBJ2-5
CASSRHTSSGASTDTQYF	TRBV6-2/TRBV6-3	TRBJ2-3
CASLKGQPRSYNEQFF	TRBV27	TRBJ2-1
CASSPTATNEKLFF	TRBV18	TRBJ1-4
CASSFDSGITTDTQYF	TRBV5-6	TRBJ2-3
CASSQRLGERAQYF	TRBV7-2	TRBJ2-3
CASSLGDRRNTEAFF	TRBV6-5	TRBJ1-1
CASSEGGGPYTPQHF	TRBV6-1	TRBJ1-5
CASSVGGADSYEQYF	TRBV9	TRBJ2-7
CSAIGHVSGELKETQYF	TRBV20-1	TRBJ2-5
CSVVLEPNTEAFF	TRBV29-1	TRBJ1-1
CASSLGTSGVYERFF	TRBV27	TRBJ2-1
CASSTGFDEQYF	TRBV7-9	TRBJ2-7
CASSSLHNEQFF	TRBV7-2	TRBJ2-1
CASSFRGGSSYEQYF	TRBV7-2	TRBJ2-7
CASSLAPTGVITEAFF	TRBV5-1	TRBJ1-1
CAFKTGGAIQETQYF	TRBV9	TRBJ2-5
CATRELAAPSSGANVLTF	TRBV15	TRBJ2-6
CASRPGGFKETQYF	TRBV28	TRBJ2-5
CSAPHGGADTQYF	TRBV20-1	TRBJ2-3
CASSFRRVSYEQYF	TRBV5-8	TRBJ2-7
CASMLAGGSYNEQFF	TRBV5-1	TRBJ2-1